Presented here are 9 T cell receptor beta chains from one specimen sequenced in a study of T-cell memory formation after mild COVID-19 (dated by TCRdb to about 2021). The method behind the library was 5' RACE. Sequencer: Illumina NovaSeq 6000. TCRdb reanalyzed the raw reads on its own, using fastp at Q25 for trimming and MiXCR for clone calling, and kept in-frame beta chains. CDR3 protein duplicates are merged, each entry listing the most common genes and DNA. For this sample there are a few hundred thousand distinct CDR3 sequences; around 15% appear just once. Roughly a fifth of the sample belongs to the ten largest clones. Sequenced material: PBMCs or a T cell subset sorted from them (not recorded which). These receptors all stem from a man younger than 35 who had mild COVID-19 (a few samples of this study predate the infection). The sample titles of this study are shuffled in the database, so cell type and time point are left out; the donor was told from shared clones.

The J gene is TRBJ1-2, the V gene TRBV12-3 or TRBV12-4; D is ambiguous. Trimming shortened V by 3 bases and J by 2 bases, and 7 bases separated the two germline ends. This CDR3 has 13 amino acids. CDR3 coding DNA: TGTGCCAGCAGTTTGCTCGAAAACTATGGCTACACCTTC. Protein sequence: CASSLLENYGYTF.

V and J are TRBV2 and TRBJ2-7; D gene ambiguous. With 4 bases removed from V and 0 bases from J, the gap between germline ends came to 10 bases. CDR1 and CDR2 (germline): SNHLY, FYNNEI. The CDR3 is 14 residues long. The CDR3, as DNA: TGTGCCAGCAGTGGTACTCGACCCTCCTACGAGCAGTACTTC. It encodes CASSGTRPSYEQYF.

The rearrangement links TRBV6-2 or TRBV6-3 to TRBJ2-7, with D possibly being TRBD2 (6 bases). The ends were cut back, 4 bases at V and 0 bases at J, with 10 bases in the middle. In germline, CDR1 is MNHEY, CDR2 SVGEGT. The CDR3 has 14 residues. The DNA for the CDR3 is TGTGCCAGCAGTTCTCCGGGACTCTCCTACGAGCAGTACTTC. It translates to CASSSPGLSYEQYF.

V usage is TRBV6-2 or TRBV6-3 and J usage is TRBJ2-7, with D perhaps being TRBD1 or TRBD2 (5 bases each). The CDR3 covers 14 residues. CDR1 MNHEY and CDR2 SVGEGT come from the germline V gene. Deletions cut 6 bases from V and 2 bases from J, with 14 bases between. CDR3 in amino acids: CASSAGASPYEQYV. CDR3 coding DNA: TGTGCCAGCAGCGCCGGGGCGAGCCCCTACGAGCAGTACGTC.

This clonotype was detected a few times. Here the CDR3 reads CASSSLGARSNQYF. The CDR3, as DNA: TGTGCCAGCAGCTCCCTAGGGGCTCGGAGCAACCAGTACTTC. This chain uses TRBV7-2 with TRBJ2-5; TRBD1 might be the D (5 bases). The germline V gene encodes CDR1 SGHTA and CDR2 FQGNSA. Trimming left V 4 bases short and J 10 bases short, with 19 bases between. This CDR3 comprises 14 residues.

This clonotype was observed many times. The gene calls are TRBV11-2 and TRBJ2-5; no clear D gene. The V and J ends lost 0 bases and 2 bases respectively, with 4 bases between them. The CDR3 has 13 amino acids. Germline V CDR1 and CDR2: SGHAT, FQNNGV. In DNA, the CDR3 is TGTGCCAGCAGCTTAGATACTCAAGAGACCCAGTACTTC. This encodes CASSLDTQETQYF.

The CDR3 DNA follows: TGCGCCAGCAGCCAAGAGTACTTAGTGGGGGGCTGGGAGACCCAGTACTTC. This codes for CASSQEYLVGGWETQYF. The gene calls are TRBV4-3 and TRBJ2-5, with D perhaps matching TRBD1 or TRBD2 (6 bases each). There are 17 residues in the CDR3. Germline assignment: CDR1 LGHNA and CDR2 YSLEER. V lost 0 bases and J lost 5, with 19 bases in between.

Only a few counts were recorded for this clonotype. The rearrangement links TRBV12-3 or TRBV12-4 to TRBJ2-2; D remains ambiguous. V was shortened by 10 bases and J by 0 bases, with 12 bases between the two germline ends. CDR3 length equals 14 residues. CDR3 coding DNA: TGTGCCACACCCCGGACCGCGAACACCGGGGAGCTGTTTTTT. Amino acid sequence: CATPRTANTGELFF.

V is TRBV18 and J is TRBJ1-3, with D tentatively TRBD1 (5 bases). This CDR3 has 14 residues. Trimming removed 3 bases at V and 0 bases at J, with 6 bases between. CDR1 and CDR2 (germline): KGHSH, LQKENI. The CDR3 loop is CASSPQGSGNTIYF. CDR3 coding DNA: TGTGCCAGCTCACCCCAGGGCTCTGGAAACACCATATATTTT.